Shown below are 30 T cell receptor beta chains from a single sample sequenced in a study of cytomegalovirus exposure and HLA in healthy donors. Amplification used 60 Vbeta primers and 13 Jbeta primers. Libraries were prepared by immunoSEQ multiplex PCR; TCRdb keeps only in-frame clonotypes and omits some of them. The sample holds about 160,000 clones, over 60% seen once. The source material was PBMCs. The origin of the receptors is a woman in her forties or fifties in good health and CMV-seropositive.

The chain links TRBV18 to TRBJ1-1; TRBD1 might be the D (5 bases). V was clipped by 3 bases and J by 4 bases, with 12 bases between them. This CDR3 is built from 14 residues. CDR1 KGHSH and CDR2 LQKENI come from the germline V gene. CDR3 bases: TGTGCCAGCTCACCCTCTCCCAGGGCCACTGAAGCTTTCTTT. Protein product: CASSPSPRATEAFF.

The rearrangement uses TRBV30 and TRBJ1-4; tentative D call: TRBD1 (6 bases). The germline CDR1 and CDR2 sequences are GTSNPN and SVGIG (reference sequence). Trimming pared 1 base from V and 13 bases from J, leaving 19 bases between. The CDR3 is 14 residues long. The CDR3 reads CAWSAGTLGPSLFF. In nucleotides, the CDR3 is TGTGCCTGGAGTGCCGGGACACTTGGACCGTCACTGTTTTTT.

The chain joins TRBV11-2 to TRBJ2-1; 8 bases are shared with TRBD1. This CDR3 comprises 14 residues. J lost 4 bases, V lost 3 bases, and 2 bases had no gene match. Per germline, CDR1 SGHAT and CDR2 FQNNGV. For the CDR3, the DNA is TGTGCCAGCAGCTTTGGACAGGGATACAATGAGCAGTTCTTC. Translated, it gives CASSFGQGYNEQFF.

The J gene is TRBJ1-5, the V gene TRBV7-2, with D perhaps TRBD1 (5 bases). The V end was cut by 5 bases, the J end by 0 bases, with 17 bases between. The CDR3 runs to 17 residues. Looked up from germline, CDR1 is SGHTA and CDR2 is FQGNSA. In DNA form, the CDR3 reads TGTGCCAGCAGCCAGCGGGGGGACCTATATAGCAATCAGCCCCAGCATTTT. It is translated as CASSQRGDLYSNQPQHF. Full variable domain (rest looked up from reference TRBV7-2 and TRBJ1-5): GAGVSQSPSNKVTEKGKDVELRCDPISGHTALYWYRQSLGQGLEFLIYFQGNSAPDKSGLPSDRFSAERTGGSVSTLTIQRTQQEDSAVYLCASSQRGDLYSNQPQHFGDGTRLSIL.

The table lists this clone with a count of one. The gene calls are TRBV27 and TRBJ1-2; 8 nucleotides agree with TRBD1. The CDR3 has 15 amino acids. Germline V gene data show CDR1 as MNHEY and CDR2 as SMNVEV (reference sequence). V lost 2 bases and J lost 7; bases outside the gene matches: 9. CDR3 coding DNA: TGTGCCAGCAGTTTACAGGGGGCGTCACTAGGTGGCTACACCTTC. Its protein is CASSLQGASLGGYTF.

This clone was seen once. J is TRBJ1-6 and V is TRBV29-1, with D unresolved. The V gene's germline CDR1 is SQVTM and CDR2 ANQGSEA. V dropped 3 bases and J dropped 9 bases, with 18 bases sitting between them. The CDR3 extends over 15 amino acids. The CDR3 nucleotides are TGCAGCGTTGATCTGCATGGGCGGGGAGGTTCACCCCTCCACTTT. Translating it yields CSVDLHGRGGSPLHF.

J is TRBJ2-7 and V is TRBV4-1; 9 nucleotides match TRBD1. The CDR3 runs 17 residues. Germline assignment: CDR1 MGHRA and CDR2 YSYEKL. V gave up 0 bases and J gave up 3 bases; unmatched junction bases: 9. The CDR3: CASSQDGSGQGYYEQYF. The CDR3 DNA reads TGCGCCAGCAGCCAAGATGGGAGCGGACAGGGGTACTACGAGCAGTACTTC.

V gene TRBV7-2 combines with J gene TRBJ2-7; D is possibly TRBD2 (5 bases). The CDR3 has 15 residues. V gave up 3 bases and J gave up 0 bases, with 12 bases separating them. Germline CDR1 is SGHTA and CDR2 is FQGNSA. The CDR3: CASSFGVRSSYEQYF. DNA for the CDR3: TGTGCCAGCAGCTTCGGGGTCCGTAGCTCCTACGAGCAGTACTTC.

The rearrangement uses TRBV5-4 and TRBJ2-7; 9 nucleotides line up with TRBD2. Germline V lookup: CDR1 SGHNT, CDR2 YYREEE (reference sequence). This CDR3 contains 14 residues. J was trimmed by 5 bases and V by 1 base; bases with no gene match: 4. The DNA of the CDR3 is TGTGCCAGCAGCTTGTCGCGGGGGGGGGACGAGCAGTACTTC. Its protein is CASSLSRGGDEQYF.

This clone was observed once. The chain recombines TRBV28 with TRBJ1-1; no definite D call. Trimming cost V 5 bases and J 7 bases, with 14 bases left between them. The germline gives CDR1 MDHEN, CDR2 SYDVKM. This CDR3 contains 13 residues. The CDR3 sequence is CASSLFATGEAFF. The CDR3 bases are TGTGCCAGCAGTCTATTTGCTACCGGTGAAGCTTTCTTT. Full variable domain (rest looked up from reference TRBV28 and TRBJ1-1): DVKVTQSSRYLVKRTGEKVFLECVQDMDHENMFWYRQDPGLGLRLIYFSYDVKMKEKGDIPEGYSVSREKKERFSLILESASTNQTSMYLCASSLFATGEAFFGQGTRLTVV.

This clone was counted a single time. Written as DNA, the CDR3 is TGCGCCAGCAGTGAGTTGGGGGGGGATACGCAGTATTTT. Encoded protein: CASSELGGDTQYF. The chain joins TRBV10-1 to TRBJ2-3; 7 bases line up with TRBD2. V lost 1 base to trimming and J lost 6 bases; unmatched junction nucleotides: 1. Germline V gene lookup returns CDR1 WNHNN and CDR2 SYGVQD (reference sequence). This CDR3 region has 13 residues.

V is TRBV7-9 and J is TRBJ2-7; TRBD1 might be the D (5 bases). Germline assignment: CDR1 SEHNR and CDR2 FQNEAQ (reference sequence). The CDR3 is 14 amino acids. The V gene lost 1 base and the J gene lost 7 bases, with 14 bases spanning the gap. The CDR3 loop reads CASSLEGRVGEQYF. The CDR3, as DNA: TGTGCCAGCAGCTTAGAAGGCAGGGTGGGGGAGCAGTACTTC.

There are a few counts of this clone. This chain links TRBV13 with TRBJ2-3; a weak D match, TRBD2 (5 bases). Looked up from germline, CDR1 is PRHDT and CDR2 is FYEKMQ (reference sequence). The germline V and J ends were trimmed by 4 bases and 0 bases, with 11 bases remaining between them. This CDR3 spans 15 amino acids. CDR3 in DNA: TGTGCCAGCAGCTCAAGGACTTCTAGCACAGATACGCAGTATTTT. Translating gives CASSSRTSSTDTQYF.

The J gene is TRBJ1-1, the V gene TRBV19; 7 bases fit TRBD1. The CDR3 runs 14 residues. With 6 bases clipped from V and 0 bases from J, the junction kept 4 bases outside the gene matches. Germline CDR1 and CDR2: LNHDA and SQIVND (reference sequence). The CDR3 protein is CASRSQGMNTEAFF. The CDR3 DNA is TGTGCCAGTAGGTCACAGGGGATGAACACTGAAGCTTTCTTT.

The V and J genes are TRBV19 and TRBJ2-1; the match to TRBD2 covers 8 bases. The ends lost 0 bases at V and 4 bases at J; junction bases unmatched: 2. CDR3 length: 15 amino acids. Germline V gene lookup returns CDR1 LNHDA and CDR2 SQIVND (reference sequence). CDR3 residues: CASSIDPGGYNEQFF. The CDR3 DNA reads as TGTGCCAGTAGTATAGATCCGGGAGGGTACAATGAGCAGTTCTTC.

The gene calls are TRBV7-6 and TRBJ2-5; D is unclear. CDR1 and CDR2 (germline): SGHVS, FNYEAQ. Trimming took off 8 bases at V and 2 bases at J, with 12 bases between the two ends. The CDR3 spans 13 residues. The CDR3 here is CASGERAQETQYF. The CDR3 DNA sequence: TGTGCCAGCGGTGAACGAGCGCAAGAGACCCAGTACTTC.

The genes are TRBV7-3 and TRBJ1-2; 10 bases line up with TRBD1. The CDR3 is 15 residues long. The J segment lost 8 bases and the V segment lost 5 bases, leaving 11 bases of the junction unmatched. Germline-derived CDR1 and CDR2 are SGHTA and FQGTGA. CDR3 sequence reads: CASSPSFGQGEGYTF. The CDR3 nucleotides read TGTGCCAGCAGCCCCTCCTTTGGACAGGGGGAGGGCTACACCTTC.

V usage is TRBV2 and J usage is TRBJ2-3, with D possibly being TRBD2 (7 bases). This CDR3 contains 15 residues. Germline loops: CDR1 SNHLY, CDR2 FYNNEI. V was trimmed by 6 bases and J by 5 bases, leaving 18 bases between them. The CDR3 protein is CASRGWGRGGDTQYF. Written as DNA, the CDR3 is TGTGCCAGCAGGGGATGGGGGAGGGGGGGAGATACGCAGTATTTT.

V is TRBV21-1 and J is TRBJ1-5. TRBV21-1 is reported as a pseudogene. The CDR3 contains 16 residues. This CDR3 is CASSKKGGWANQPQHF. DNA of the CDR3: TGTGCCAGCAGCAAAAAGGGGGGGTGGGCAAATCAGCCCCAGCATTTT.

The V call is TRBV2, the J call TRBJ1-1; the D gene is possibly TRBD1 (6 bases). The CDR3 is made up of 14 amino acids. Trimming left V 7 bases short and J 6 bases short, with 18 bases between. The germline V gene encodes CDR1 SNHLY and CDR2 FYNNEI. The DNA for the CDR3 is TGTGCCAGCACCCTCCTCACGGGGGGGCCTGAAGCTTTCTTT. Protein sequence: CASTLLTGGPEAFF.

The V call is TRBV30, the J call TRBJ1-5, with 7 bases matching TRBD1. CDR1 is GTSNPN and CDR2 is SVGIG in the germline V gene (reference sequence). The CDR3 is made up of 14 amino acids. Trimming cost V 4 bases and J 3 bases; bases outside gene matches: 6. The CDR3 here is CAWNTGTVNQPQHF. CDR3 nucleotide sequence: TGTGCCTGGAACACCGGGACAGTCAATCAGCCCCAGCATTTT.

J is TRBJ1-2 and V is TRBV27; 7 nucleotides match TRBD1. Germline V lookup: CDR1 MNHEY, CDR2 SMNVEV (reference sequence). J was trimmed by 3 bases and V by 6 bases; bases with no gene match: 4. This CDR3 contains 13 residues. The CDR3 DNA is TGTGCCAGCAGCCCCGACAGGGACTATGGCTACACCTTC. Translation gives CASSPDRDYGYTF.

The chain combines TRBV7-2 with TRBJ1-4; 9 bases match TRBD1. The germline CDR1 and CDR2 sequences are SGHTA and FQGNSA. V was clipped by 5 bases and J by 5 bases; unmatched bases: 6. The CDR3 is made up of 15 amino acids. The CDR3 region is CASSHPGQGNEKLFF. The CDR3 region has the DNA TGTGCCAGCAGCCATCCGGGACAGGGAAATGAAAAACTGTTTTTT.

As regards this clone: Different DNA sequences within this sample yield the same CDR3. The chain recombines TRBV5-6 with TRBJ1-2; 9 bases fit TRBD1. Germline trimming cut 3 bases from V and 4 bases from J; bases unmatched to any gene: 4. The CDR3 has 14 amino acids. Germline V gene data show CDR1 as SGHDT and CDR2 as YYEEEE. The CDR3 reads CASSSGTGRYGYTF. CDR3 DNA: TGTGCCAGCAGCTCTGGGACAGGGCGCTATGGCTACACCTTC.

The genes are TRBV2 and TRBJ2-7; D uncertain. Trimming cost V 5 bases and J 0 bases, with 17 bases left between them. Germline values: CDR1 SNHLY, CDR2 FYNNEI. This CDR3 comprises 16 residues. As DNA, the CDR3 is TGTGCCAGCAGTTTACCCGACTTTCCCTTCTCCTACGAGCAGTACTTC. The encoded protein is CASSLPDFPFSYEQYF.

This clone was counted between two and nine times. The chain has TRBV19 and TRBJ2-1; D remains ambiguous. Germline V gene lookup returns CDR1 LNHDA and CDR2 SQIVND (reference sequence). CDR3 size: 13 residues. V lost 6 bases and J 2 bases, leaving 8 bases between the germline ends. The CDR3 sequence is CASRQDAYNEQFF. The CDR3 region has the DNA TGTGCCAGTAGACAAGATGCCTACAATGAGCAGTTCTTC. The variable domain in full, completed from reference TRBV19 and TRBJ2-1, reads DGGITQSPKYLFRKEGQNVTLSCEQNLNHDAMYWYRQDPGQGLRLIYYSQIVNDFQKGDIAEGYSVSREKKESFPLTVTSAQKNPTAFYLCASRQDAYNEQFFGPGTRLTVL.

Remarks on this clone: Germline and junction disagree at one end, which may indicate a read error. The CDR3 reads CASSRLVGGAFPKF. In DNA, the CDR3 is TGTGCCAGCAGCCGCTTAGTAGGGGGCGCTTTCCCGAAGTTT. The chain has TRBV9 and TRBJ1-1, with 7 bases lining up with TRBD1. The CDR3 spans 14 residues. CDR1 is SGDLS, CDR2 YYNGEE, per germline.

The gene calls are TRBV5-6 and TRBJ1-6; D remains ambiguous. CDR1 SGHDT and CDR2 YYEEEE come from the germline V gene. The V end was cut by 1 base, the J end by 7 bases, with 12 bases between. CDR3 length equals 15 residues. CDR3 residues: CASSLFIPGNSPLHF. The CDR3 DNA is TGTGCCAGCAGCTTGTTTATTCCGGGGAATTCACCCCTCCACTTT.

The chain combines TRBV9 with TRBJ1-2; 9 positions match TRBD1. Germline-derived CDR1 and CDR2 are SGDLS and YYNGEE. The CDR3 loop spans 12 amino acids. V was clipped by 3 bases and J by 6 bases; unmatched bases: 0. The CDR3 is CASSGDRDGYTF. In nucleotides, the CDR3 is TGTGCCAGCAGCGGGGACAGGGATGGCTACACCTTC.

This chain connects TRBV2 to TRBJ1-1, with D tentatively TRBD1 (6 bases). The V gene's germline CDR1 is SNHLY and CDR2 FYNNEI. The CDR3 extends over 14 amino acids. The germline V and J ends were trimmed by 5 bases and 1 base, with 11 bases remaining between them. CDR3 sequence (DNA): TGTGCCAGCAGTTTAGCAGGGGCGAACACTGAAGCTTTCTTT. Its protein is CASSLAGANTEAFF.